This T cell receptor (beta chain) derives from a study of T cell changes during pregnancy in multiple sclerosis. The data were produced by immunoSEQ multiplex PCR, yet TCRdb's version contains in-frame clones alone and is incomplete. The sample lists tens of thousands of clones; 75% to 90% were seen once. The CDR3 extends over 23 amino acids. The chain links TRBV21-1 to TRBJ2-5; TRBD2, the table's D call, lacks a check against the DNA. TRBV21-1 is deemed a pseudogene. Sequenced here: peripheral blood, sampled before pregnancy. The TCR comes from a female donor with multiple sclerosis, enrolled in a pregnancy study. CDR3 coding DNA: TGTGCCAGCAGCAAATTTCGCTTTGCCTCCGTCGGTCTACCGGGGAGGTATAAAGAGACCCAGTACTTC. It specifies CASSKFRFASVGLPGRYKETQYF.